This section outlines one TCR beta chain sequence together with its context. The specificity of this receptor is unknown. Within one base of it there is no much larger clone, and no base qualities were kept. The germline V gene specifies SGHRS as CDR1 and YFSETQ as CDR2. A distance of 10 bases separates the germline ends of V and J, which lose 0 bases and 1 base respectively. CDR3 length: 15 amino acids, cysteine to phenylalanine. Only CDR3 DNA remains: 45 bases, in frame from the first base. This specimen belongs to a study of cytomegalovirus exposure and HLA in healthy donors (dated by TCRdb to 2016 to 2017). With respect to the entire study: An earlier analysis of several hundred of the donors reported 250 to 350 Gb of sequence data and around 100 million unique TCR beta sequences obtained from about 170 million T cells. To predict cytomegalovirus infection status, the study combined high-throughput TCR immunosequencing, statistical association of individual TCRs with disease status, and machine learning. About 5 DR-DQ haplotypes were handled as single units for association and clustering, since linkage in the cohort was strong. Alongside the repertoire data, information on donor age, sex, ethnicity and CMV serostatus was compiled. The study aimed to test whether cataloging public T cell receptors could reveal signatures of past pathogen exposure. HLA typing covered class I and class II loci at four-digit resolution. The later analysis used no new phenotypic data to find candidate immune exposures, relying instead on TCR beta sequences and their occurrence across donors. An earlier analysis of more than 450 of the donors used high-throughput TCR beta sequencing to judge whether each TCR beta V gene segment behaved as functional or pseudogenic. Among about 370 genotyped donors of the cohort, an average of approximately 240,000 unique TCR beta nucleotide sequences was sequenced per donor, of which approximately 19% were non-productive. The study used immunosequencing to profile the T cell repertoires of around 600 subjects and linked those repertoires to cytomegalovirus serostatus. Of the roughly 400 genotyped donors, roughly 80% were placed in the genetic ancestry cluster associated with self-reported Caucasian donors. Around 320 gigabases of sequencing data and roughly 90 million unique TCR sequences were included in an early release covering over 600 HLA-typed donors. In a later genetic analysis, genome-wide SNP genotypes for about 60% of the 666 donors were used, and that subset was treated as a discovery cohort. All discovery cohort repertoires had been generated using a single sequencing platform. A later analysis re-analyzed previously published TCR beta repertoires from approximately 700 donors and added high-resolution HLA genotyping to study TCR occurrence patterns. The number of typed donors differed by locus: about 620-640 for A, B, C, DRB1 and DQB1; some 540 for DQA1; 606 for DPA1; and some 430 for DPB1. In addition to the first cohort of about 650 subjects, a separate validation cohort of approximately 130 different subjects was used.

Study-level results and caveats: Some IMGT-functional V segments, including TRBV6-2 and TRBV6-3, could not be told apart with the 87-base-pair reads, so those segments were excluded. A later analysis reported that several top co-occurrence clusters appeared linked to parvovirus B19, influenza, CMV and Epstein-Barr virus. A further reported finding was that TCR beta sequences accurately predicted the HLA-A and HLA-B alleles for most subjects in the first cohort. Correlated functional status among segregating V segments might be attributable to linkage disequilibrium, but an unknown experimental factor could not be ruled out. In an earlier analysis of 500 to 650 of the donors, most TCR beta V segments appeared in productive rearrangements about 87% or about 30% of the time, broadly matching IMGT annotations. A group of highly shared sequence variants was considered likely to be a technical artifact of the sequencing pipeline. Specific HLA alleles were associated with roughly 16,000 TCR beta sequences at a false discovery rate of 0.05 in a later analysis. According to the authors, the approach could potentially be generalized to other disease states and immunological phenotypes. A total of roughly 160 TCR beta chains were listed by the study as associated with cytomegalovirus. Three of the identified cytomegalovirus-associated TCR beta chains were confirmed in vitro to be specific for cytomegalovirus antigens. Across donors, most TCR sequences were observed very rarely, whereas some public TCRs were present in many individuals. According to a later genetic analysis, donors in an Asian-associated ancestry cluster had fewer N-insertions in productive TCRs than the approximately 670-donor mean. The classifier was reported to diagnose cytomegalovirus status with high specificity and sensitivity in both the original and validation cohorts. According to a later analysis, most CMV-associated TCR beta chains appeared to be HLA-restricted, and the HLA associations seemed to be driven largely by CMV exposure. Because counts were too low, roughly 17 rarely observed V segments, including chromosome 9 orphons, were left out of the earlier analysis of 587 of the donors. In a later analysis, the rate of TCR association differed among HLA loci, with DRB1 alleles having the most associated TCRs and HLA-C alleles having the fewest. V-gene and J-gene trimming of TCR beta chains was associated with a missense DCLRE1C variant in a later genetic analysis, and the association was replicated in an independent cohort. The only immune exposure information available for the cohort was CMV serostatus. Assigning TCR associations to individual alleles was difficult when HLA alleles, especially DR and DQ, strongly co-occurred. Roughly uniform sequencing depth across donors was assumed in presence/absence analyses, although this assumption may not hold. Because HLA typing was unavailable for some donors at each locus, only the typed subset was used in association tests. A later analysis found that HLA-associated TCR beta chains were more clonally expanded and had lower generation probabilities than equally common non-associated chains. Only TCR beta chains were sequenced in this cohort, and the absence of alpha or paired-chain data limited detectable features.

The cohort was made up of hundreds of healthy bone marrow donors. Cohort members were all nominally healthy when sampled, although unrecorded immune exposures were likely present. The donor was CMV seropositive and belonged to the group of more than 250 seropositive cohort members. A peripheral blood sample was provided by each donor, and peripheral blood mononuclear cells were used for TCR beta sequencing. The Qiagen DNeasy Blood Extraction Kit was used to extract genomic DNA from the blood cell samples. The library was generated by the immunoSEQ multiplex PCR assay. For the multiplex PCR, a mixture combining 60 forward primers for TCR Vbeta segments and 13 reverse primers for TCR Jbeta segments was used. A multiplex PCR assay on genomic DNA amplified the CDR3 region of rearranged TCR beta genes. On the Illumina HiSeq System, the amplified TCR beta libraries were sequenced as 87-base-pair reads. From the authors' description of their analysis: In a later analysis, tens of millions of unique TCR beta chains were counted across the 500 to 850 repertoires, and approximately 11 million of these chains were shared by at least two donors. Raw reads were error-corrected and collapsed into unique sequences with a nearest-neighbor algorithm that merged closely related sequences to remove PCR and sequencing errors. V, D and J gene segments were assigned by aligning CDR3 sequences to IMGT reference sequences. Each retained sequence needed at least a six-nucleotide match to both a V gene segment and a J gene segment. Rearrangements were called productive when the CDR3 lacked stop codons and stayed in frame with V and J; all others were non-productive. Following IMGT convention, CDR3 was defined as the stretch from the second conserved V-encoded cysteine to the conserved J-encoded phenylalanine. The earlier analysis of 500 to 650 of the donors excluded any sequence lacking an unambiguous match to a single V gene segment. In an earlier analysis of 587 of the donors, V segments were called functional above 56.7% productive rearrangements and were called segregating when the between-donor standard deviation exceeded 5%. To diagnose cytomegalovirus status from the catalog of TCR beta chain sequences, a statistical classification framework was built. V and J gene assignment, in a later analysis, came from comparing TCR nucleotide sequences with IMGT/GENE-DB human TR gene sequences. In a later analysis, CDR3 sequences and most-parsimonious VDJ recombination scenarios were assigned using the TCRdist pipeline. A later analysis defined each TCR beta chain by its CDR3 amino acid sequence plus V-gene family, and excluded reads lacking a unique V-gene family. In a later analysis, a few hundred highly shared, low-generation-probability nucleotide sequences were removed to address suspected cross-contamination and a sequencing artifact. For each public chain, a later analysis derived a clonal expansion index from normalized ranks of inferred template counts within each repertoire. In a later analysis, generation probabilities were computed using a VDJ recombination model fitted to out-of-frame rearrangements, and the results were checked against IGoR. In a later analysis, hypergeometric tests were used to score TCR-TCR, TCR-HLA and TCR-CMV co-occurrence, with a repertoire-size bias correction applied to TCR pairs. In a later analysis, false discovery rates were estimated by permuting HLA or CMV assignments 20 times. A later analysis grouped co-occurring TCRs with DBSCAN, adding TCRdist sequence similarity when clustering within HLA-allele-positive subsets. Co-occurrence clustering excluded repertoires with fewer than 30,000 or more than 120,000 public chains, plus five with anomalous nucleotide sharing. Not all clones reach the TCRdb copy of this immuneACCESS table, which keeps in-frame sequences only. Checked studies attribute under half of the gap to unresolved V genes and leave the rest unexplained. The V and J calls and clone size are taken from that table; D and trimming were inferred from the DNA. Within this sample are about 140,000 clones, with 70% to 85% of them counted one time only. In total, the top ten clones hold roughly 4% of the sample.

The receptor's source is a man aged 40-49 years in good health and CMV-seropositive. Input material: PBMCs. The rearrangement combines TRBV5-1 with TRBJ1-1; perhaps TRBD1 is the D gene, with 6 bases matching. In nucleotide form, the sequence is TGCGCCAGCAGCTTGGCGGACAGTCCGAACACTGAAGCTTTCTTT. Translated, it reads CASSLADSPNTEAFF.